The 25 T cell receptor beta chains reported below all come from one sample, sequenced in a study of blood T cell repertoires in COVID-19. The data were produced by immunoSEQ multiplex PCR, yet TCRdb's version contains in-frame clones alone and is incomplete. Among a few hundred thousand clones listed, approximately 82% were seen once. Sequenced input: peripheral blood. These TCRs come from a woman aged 40 to 49 who had recovered from COVID-19.

The chain combines TRBV10-3 with TRBJ2-1; 9 bases match TRBD1. Losses at the gene ends were 6 bases for V and 5 bases for J; bases not matched to a gene: 5. CDR3 length: 14 residues. Looked up from germline, CDR1 is ENHRY and CDR2 is SYGVKD. CDR3: CAISGTGPNNEQFF. Written as DNA, the CDR3 is TGTGCCATCAGCGGGACAGGGCCTAACAATGAGCAGTTCTTC.

This chain joins TRBV19 and TRBJ2-6; D perhaps matches TRBD1 (6 bases). From germline, CDR1 is LNHDA and CDR2 SQIVND (reference sequence). The CDR3 loop spans 19 amino acids. V lost 3 bases and J 0 bases, leaving 18 bases between the germline ends. CDR3 in amino acids: CASSMQGLVLGSGANVLTF. In nucleotides, the CDR3 is TGTGCCAGTAGTATGCAGGGGTTGGTCTTGGGCTCTGGGGCCAACGTCCTGACTTTC. The full variable domain, in which reference TRBV19 and TRBJ2-6 provide the parts outside the CDR3, is DGGITQSPKYLFRKEGQNVTLSCEQNLNHDAMYWYRQDPGQGLRLIYYSQIVNDFQKGDIAEGYSVSREKKESFPLTVTSAQKNPTAFYLCASSMQGLVLGSGANVLTFGAGSRLTVL.

On this clone: Different DNA sequences within this sample yield the same CDR3. CDR3 in DNA: TGTGCCAGCAGTTACTCGAACAGGGGAGGCCAGCCCCAGCATTTT. This translates into CASSYSNRGGQPQHF. The chain recombines TRBV6-2 or TRBV6-3 with TRBJ1-5; 7 bases align to TRBD1. Losses at the gene ends were 0 bases for V and 7 bases for J; bases not matched to a gene: 6. Looked up from germline, CDR1 is MNHEY and CDR2 is SVGEGT. This CDR3 comprises 15 residues.

This chain joins TRBV19 and TRBJ1-5; 7 positions match TRBD1. Germline V gene data show CDR1 as LNHDA and CDR2 as SQIVND (reference sequence). The CDR3 runs to 15 residues. Trimming cost V 3 bases and J 2 bases; bases outside gene matches: 4. CDR3 residues: CASSISGTGNQPQHF. The CDR3 bases are TGTGCCAGTAGTATTTCGGGGACAGGCAATCAGCCCCAGCATTTT.

This clone was observed a few times. V usage is TRBV7-2 and J usage is TRBJ1-1; TRBD1 is a possible D gene (6 bases). V lost 4 bases, J lost 5 bases, and 17 bases lay in between. Per the germline V gene, CDR1 is SGHTA and CDR2 is FQGNSA. The CDR3 is 15 residues long. Here the CDR3 reads CASSSSQGRATEAFF. The CDR3 region has the DNA TGTGCCAGCAGCTCCAGCCAGGGGAGGGCAACTGAAGCTTTCTTT.

The rearrangement joins TRBV7-3 to TRBJ1-1, with 8 bases identical to TRBD1. V gave up 5 bases and J gave up 1 base; unmatched junction bases: 6. The CDR3 runs 15 residues. Germline V gene data show CDR1 as SGHTA and CDR2 as FQGTGA. The DNA of the CDR3 is TGTGCCAGCAGCCCGACAGGGGTGAGGAACACTGAAGCTTTCTTT. Residues: CASSPTGVRNTEAFF. The whole variable domain, remainder taken from reference TRBV7-3 and TRBJ1-1, is GAGVSQTPSNKVTEKGKYVELRCDPISGHTALYWYRQSLGQGPEFLIYFQGTGAADDSGLPNDRFFAVRPEGSVSTLKIQRTERGDSAVYLCASSPTGVRNTEAFFGQGTRLTVV.

Here the CDR3 DNA reads TGTGCCCAGGGGAGGGGCACAGATACGCAGTATTTT. Translation: CAQGRGTDTQYF. The V and J genes are TRBV5-4 and TRBJ2-3; D perhaps matches TRBD2 (7 bases). The CDR3 length is 12 residues. The ends were cut back, 10 bases at V and 1 base at J, with 10 bases in the middle. In germline, CDR1 is SGHNT, CDR2 YYREEE (reference sequence).

V and J are TRBV7-6 and TRBJ1-1; D gene ambiguous. Trimming pared 1 base from V and 4 bases from J, leaving 16 bases between. This CDR3 is built from 16 residues. Per germline, CDR1 SGHVS and CDR2 FNYEAQ. The CDR3 protein is CASSLVGPGSTTEAFF. DNA of the CDR3: TGTGCCAGCAGCTTAGTAGGGCCGGGGTCAACCACTGAAGCTTTCTTT.

This chain links TRBV4-3 with TRBJ1-5, with 11 bases that match TRBD1. Germline V gives CDR1 LGHNA, CDR2 YSLEER. J gave up 6 bases and V 0 bases, and 7 bases lay outside the gene matches. The CDR3 consists of 17 residues. Here the CDR3 DNA reads TGCGCCAGCAGCCAAGAGAGCCCCGGGACAGGGGGTCAGCCCCAGCATTTT. It specifies CASSQESPGTGGQPQHF.

V is TRBV21-1 and J is TRBJ1-5; no DNA check was done on the table's D call, TRBD1. TRBV21-1 is flagged as a pseudogene. The CDR3 runs to 12 residues. CDR3 protein: CASRQGNQPQHF. DNA of the CDR3: TGTGCCAGCAGACAGGGAAATCAGCCCCAGCATTTT.

The chain uses TRBV5-6 and TRBJ2-3, with D tentatively TRBD2 (6 bases). V lost 1 base and J lost 0, with 12 bases in between. Per germline, CDR1 SGHDT and CDR2 YYEEEE. The CDR3 sequence is 16 residues long. The CDR3 protein is CASSLTGLTSTDTQYF. In nucleotides, the CDR3 is TGTGCCAGCAGCTTGACAGGACTAACTAGCACAGATACGCAGTATTTT.

This chain joins TRBV18 and TRBJ2-6, with D hard to call. Trimming removed 2 bases from V and 0 bases from J, with 14 bases in between. This CDR3 spans 18 amino acids. Looked up from germline, CDR1 is KGHSH and CDR2 is LQKENI. The chain's CDR3 is CASSPIGTHDSGANVLTF. The CDR3 DNA is TGTGCCAGCTCACCAATTGGCACCCATGACTCTGGGGCCAACGTCCTGACTTTC.

The chain carries TRBV15 and TRBJ1-2; tentative D call: TRBD1 (5 bases). Trimming removed 5 bases from V and 2 bases from J, with 9 bases in between. Germline V gene data show CDR1 as LNHNV and CDR2 as YYDKDF (reference sequence). This CDR3 spans 13 amino acids. The CDR3 region is CATSPDTNYGYTF. The CDR3, as DNA: TGTGCCACCAGCCCGGACACAAACTATGGCTACACCTTC.

The chain uses TRBV4-3 and TRBJ2-5; D is undetermined. Germline V gives CDR1 LGHNA, CDR2 YSLEER. V lost 2 bases, J lost 1 base, and 5 bases lay in between. CDR3 size: 13 residues. CDR3 nucleotide sequence: TGCGCCAGCAGCCAATACTTCCAAGAGACCCAGTACTTC. Encoded protein: CASSQYFQETQYF.

The gene calls are TRBV6-5 and TRBJ1-2; 10 bases align to TRBD1. Per the germline V gene, CDR1 is MNHEY and CDR2 is SVGAGI. V was pared by 0 bases and J by 8 bases, with 0 bases of the junction left unmatched. This CDR3 region has 13 residues. The CDR3 region has the DNA TGTGCCAGCAGTTACTCGACAGGGGGCGGCTACACCTTC. Its protein is CASSYSTGGGYTF.

As DNA, the CDR3 is TGTGCCAGCAGGGATCAGGGAAACAATCAGCCCCAGCATTTT. It codes for CASRDQGNNQPQHF. The chain links TRBV6-5 to TRBJ1-5; weak D call: TRBD1 (5 bases). CDR3 length: 14 amino acids. V was pared by 6 bases and J by 3 bases, with 12 bases between. Germline values: CDR1 MNHEY, CDR2 SVGAGI.

The CDR3 DNA sequence: TGTGCCAGCTCATCAAACACCGGACAGGGGTTCGATCCGTACTTC. It yields the protein CASSSNTGQGFDPYF. The chain employs TRBV18 and TRBJ2-7; 9 bases are shared with TRBD1. CDR1 is KGHSH and CDR2 is LQKENI in the germline V gene. With 5 bases clipped from V and 12 bases from J, the junction kept 17 bases outside the gene matches. The CDR3 has 15 residues.

The gene calls are TRBV7-6 and TRBJ1-1; the match to TRBD1 covers 8 bases. The V gene's germline CDR1 is SGHVS and CDR2 FNYEAQ. The CDR3 totals 15 residues. After removal of 1 base from V and 1 base from J, the junction contained 2 bases not matched to a gene. The CDR3 DNA reads as TGTGCCAGCAGCTTAGAAACAGGGGGGAACACTGAAGCTTTCTTT. Its translation: CASSLETGGNTEAFF.

The sample holds one count of this clone. The J gene is TRBJ2-7, the V gene TRBV7-9; D possibly corresponds to TRBD1 (6 bases). CDR3 size: 15 residues. V lost 8 bases and J 3 bases, leaving 20 bases between the germline ends. Germline loops: CDR1 SEHNR, CDR2 FQNEAQ (reference sequence). In DNA form, the CDR3 reads TGTGCCAGCCGGCTACAGGGATGGTTTGTCTACGAGCAGTACTTC. Residues: CASRLQGWFVYEQYF.

This sequence joins TRBV19 and TRBJ2-1, with no clear D. This CDR3 spans 15 amino acids. V lost 2 bases to trimming and J lost 5 bases, with 13 bases between them. Germline values: CDR1 LNHDA, CDR2 SQIVND (reference sequence). CDR3 sequence reads: CASSIIGRRHNEQFF. CDR3 in DNA: TGTGCCAGTAGTATAATAGGTCGGCGGCACAATGAGCAGTTCTTC.

The chain recombines TRBV18 with TRBJ1-2; maybe TRBD1 (6 bases). V lost 3 bases, J lost 5 bases, and 22 bases lay in between. Germline CDR1 and CDR2: KGHSH and LQKENI. This CDR3 region has 17 residues. The CDR3 sequence is CASSPLGTQGLSYGYTF. For the CDR3, the DNA is TGTGCCAGCTCACCCCTCGGAACCCAGGGGCTTAGTTATGGCTACACCTTC.

The chain uses TRBV4-3 and TRBJ2-5, with 7 positions matching TRBD2. V dropped 5 bases and J dropped 6; count of bases not matched to a gene: 15. The CDR3 consists of 16 residues. Per germline, CDR1 LGHNA and CDR2 YSLEER. CDR3 in amino acids: CASSSRRGNSPKTQYF. The CDR3 nucleotides are TGCGCCAGCAGCTCCCGGCGGGGGAATAGTCCTAAGACCCAGTACTTC.

The gene calls are TRBV3-1 (or the pseudogene TRBV3-2) and TRBJ1-1; tentative D call: TRBD1 (5 bases). Germline CDR1 is LGHDT and CDR2 is YNNKEL (reference sequence). The CDR3 is 13 amino acids. The V and J ends lost 4 bases and 2 bases respectively, with 8 bases between them. The CDR3 spells CASSPQGNTEAFF. CDR3 sequence (DNA): TGTGCCAGCAGCCCGCAGGGAAACACTGAAGCTTTCTTT.

This clone was counted a few times. The chain has TRBV6-1 and TRBJ1-5; the D gene is possibly TRBD1 (6 bases). The germline V gene encodes CDR1 MNHNS and CDR2 SASEGT. This CDR3 spans 16 amino acids. Deletions cut 2 bases from V and 7 bases from J, with 18 bases between. The DNA of the CDR3 is TGTGCCAGCAGTGAACCCTCCGGGACAAGGAACCAGCCCCAGCATTTT. The encoded protein is CASSEPSGTRNQPQHF.

This clone was seen a single time. V is TRBV5-8 and J is TRBJ2-5; 12 nucleotides line up with TRBD2. The ends lost 4 bases at V and 1 base at J; junction bases unmatched: 5. CDR3 size: 16 residues. Germline-derived CDR1 and CDR2 are SGHTS and YDEGEE. CDR3 amino acids: CASSAPSGGAQETQYF. The CDR3 DNA is TGTGCCAGCAGCGCCCCTAGCGGGGGGGCCCAAGAGACCCAGTACTTC.